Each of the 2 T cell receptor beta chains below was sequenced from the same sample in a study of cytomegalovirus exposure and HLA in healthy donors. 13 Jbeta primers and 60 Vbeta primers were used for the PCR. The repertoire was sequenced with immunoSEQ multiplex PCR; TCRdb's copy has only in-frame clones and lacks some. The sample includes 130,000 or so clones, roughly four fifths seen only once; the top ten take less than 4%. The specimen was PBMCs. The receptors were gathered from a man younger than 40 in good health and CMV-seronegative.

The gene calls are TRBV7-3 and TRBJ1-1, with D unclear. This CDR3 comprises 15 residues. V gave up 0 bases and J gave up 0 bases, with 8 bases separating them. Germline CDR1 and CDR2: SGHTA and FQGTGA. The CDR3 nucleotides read TGTGCCAGCAGCTTAACGCCCGCGGTGAACACTGAAGCTTTCTTT. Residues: CASSLTPAVNTEAFF.

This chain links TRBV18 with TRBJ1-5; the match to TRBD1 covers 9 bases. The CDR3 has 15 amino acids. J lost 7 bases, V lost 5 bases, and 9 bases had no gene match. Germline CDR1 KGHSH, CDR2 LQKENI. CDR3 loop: CASSGRDRVVQPQHF. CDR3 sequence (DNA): TGTGCCAGCTCAGGCCGGGACAGGGTCGTGCAGCCCCAGCATTTT.